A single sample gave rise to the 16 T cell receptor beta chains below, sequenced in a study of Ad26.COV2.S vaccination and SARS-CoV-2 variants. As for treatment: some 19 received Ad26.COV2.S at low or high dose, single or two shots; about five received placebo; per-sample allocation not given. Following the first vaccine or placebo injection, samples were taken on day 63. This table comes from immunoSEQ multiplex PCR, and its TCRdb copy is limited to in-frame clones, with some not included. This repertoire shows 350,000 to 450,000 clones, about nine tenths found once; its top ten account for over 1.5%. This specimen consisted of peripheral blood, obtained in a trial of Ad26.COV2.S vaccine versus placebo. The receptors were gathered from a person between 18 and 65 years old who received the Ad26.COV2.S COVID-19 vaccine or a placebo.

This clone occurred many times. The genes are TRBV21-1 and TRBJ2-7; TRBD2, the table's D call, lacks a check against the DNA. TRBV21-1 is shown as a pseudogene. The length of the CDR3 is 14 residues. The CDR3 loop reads CASSKLAGGYEQYF. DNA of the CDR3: TGTGCCAGCAGCAAACTAGCGGGAGGCTACGAGCAGTACTTC.

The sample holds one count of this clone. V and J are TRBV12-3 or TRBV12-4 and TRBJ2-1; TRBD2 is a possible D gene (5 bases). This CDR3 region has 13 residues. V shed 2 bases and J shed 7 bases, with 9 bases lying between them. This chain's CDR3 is CASSLPPGNEQFF. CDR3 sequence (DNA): TGTGCCAGCAGTTTACCTCCGGGGAATGAGCAGTTCTTC.

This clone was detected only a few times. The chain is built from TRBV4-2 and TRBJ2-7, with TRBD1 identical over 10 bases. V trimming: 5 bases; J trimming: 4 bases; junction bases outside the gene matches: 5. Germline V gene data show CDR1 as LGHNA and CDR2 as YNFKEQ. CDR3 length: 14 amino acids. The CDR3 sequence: CASSLGQGNYEQYF. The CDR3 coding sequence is TGTGCCAGCAGCTTGGGACAGGGGAATTACGAGCAGTACTTC.

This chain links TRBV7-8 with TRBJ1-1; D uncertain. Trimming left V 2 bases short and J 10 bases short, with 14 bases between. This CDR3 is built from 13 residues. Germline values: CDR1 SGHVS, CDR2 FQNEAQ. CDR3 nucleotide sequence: TGTGCCAGCAGCTTAAGCTCACAAATGGGAGCTTTCTTT. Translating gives CASSLSSQMGAFF.

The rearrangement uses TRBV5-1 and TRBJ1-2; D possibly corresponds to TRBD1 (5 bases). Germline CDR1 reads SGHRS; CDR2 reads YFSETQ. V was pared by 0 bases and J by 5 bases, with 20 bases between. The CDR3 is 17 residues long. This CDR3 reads CASSLVGAGRNQYGYTF. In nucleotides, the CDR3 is TGCGCCAGCAGCTTGGTAGGGGCAGGGAGAAACCAATATGGCTACACCTTC.

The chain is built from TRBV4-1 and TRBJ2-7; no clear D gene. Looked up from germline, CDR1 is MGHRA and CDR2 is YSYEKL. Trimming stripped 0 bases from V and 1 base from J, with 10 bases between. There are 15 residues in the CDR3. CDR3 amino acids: CASSQESQRSYEQYF. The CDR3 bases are TGCGCCAGCAGCCAAGAAAGTCAGCGTTCCTACGAGCAGTACTTC.

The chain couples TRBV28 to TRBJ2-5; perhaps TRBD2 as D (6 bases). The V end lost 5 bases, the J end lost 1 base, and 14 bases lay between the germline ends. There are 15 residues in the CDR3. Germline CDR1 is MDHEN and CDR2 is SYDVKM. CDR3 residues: CASSIQLATQETQYF. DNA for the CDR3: TGTGCCAGCAGTATCCAGCTAGCGACCCAAGAGACCCAGTACTTC. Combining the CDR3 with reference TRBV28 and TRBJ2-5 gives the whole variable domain DVKVTQSSRYLVKRTGEKVFLECVQDMDHENMFWYRQDPGLGLRLIYFSYDVKMKEKGDIPEGYSVSREKKERFSLILESASTNQTSMYLCASSIQLATQETQYFGPGTRLLVL.

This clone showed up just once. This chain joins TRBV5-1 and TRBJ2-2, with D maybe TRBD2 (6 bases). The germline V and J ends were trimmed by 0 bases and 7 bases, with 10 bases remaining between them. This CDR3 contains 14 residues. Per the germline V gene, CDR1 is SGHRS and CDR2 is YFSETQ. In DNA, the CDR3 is TGCGCCAGCAGCTTGGAAACCGGGAGCGGGGAGCTGTTTTTT. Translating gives CASSLETGSGELFF.

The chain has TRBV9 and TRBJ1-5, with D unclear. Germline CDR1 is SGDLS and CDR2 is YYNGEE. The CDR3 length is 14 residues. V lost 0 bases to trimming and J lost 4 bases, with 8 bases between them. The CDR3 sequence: CASSVGVGNQPQHF. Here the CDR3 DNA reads TGTGCCAGCAGCGTAGGGGTAGGGAATCAGCCCCAGCATTTT.

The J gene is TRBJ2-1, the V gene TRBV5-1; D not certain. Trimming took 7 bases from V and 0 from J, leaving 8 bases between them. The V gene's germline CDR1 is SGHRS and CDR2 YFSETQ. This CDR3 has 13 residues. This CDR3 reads CASWTSSYNEQFF. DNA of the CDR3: TGCGCCAGCTGGACGAGCTCCTACAATGAGCAGTTCTTC.

The CDR3 DNA reads as TGTGCCAGCAGCTTAAACCTCGGGGAGACCCAGTACTTC. Its protein product is CASSLNLGETQYF. The chain joins TRBV11-3 to TRBJ2-5; D not resolved. V gave up 2 bases and J gave up 5 bases, with 9 bases separating them. From germline, CDR1 is SGHNT and CDR2 YENEEA. This CDR3 is 13 amino acids long.

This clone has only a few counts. The CDR3 region is CASSQGQGEGNTIYF. The CDR3 DNA follows: TGTGCCAGCAGCCAAGGACAGGGGGAAGGAAACACCATATATTTT. The rearrangement uses TRBV4-2 and TRBJ1-3; 9 nucleotides match TRBD1. CDR3 length: 15 amino acids. V lost 1 base to trimming and J lost 4 bases; unmatched junction nucleotides: 2. CDR1 is LGHNA, CDR2 YNFKEQ, per germline.

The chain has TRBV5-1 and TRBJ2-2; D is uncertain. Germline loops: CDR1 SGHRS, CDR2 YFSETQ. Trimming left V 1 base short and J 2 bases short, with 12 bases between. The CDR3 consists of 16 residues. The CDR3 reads CASSLTTLENTGELFF. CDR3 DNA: TGCGCCAGCAGCTTGACTACTTTGGAAAACACCGGGGAGCTGTTTTTT.

CDR3 sequence reads: CASSTTGFGTDTQYF. CDR3 DNA sequence: TGTGCCAGCAGCACAACGGGCTTTGGCACAGATACGCAGTATTTT. The V call is TRBV7-2, the J call TRBJ2-3, with D hard to call. The CDR3 spans 15 residues. From germline, CDR1 is SGHTA and CDR2 FQGNSA. With 5 bases removed from V and 1 base from J, the gap between germline ends came to 13 bases. The entire variable domain, with the rest obtained from reference TRBV7-2 and TRBJ2-3, is as follows: GAGVSQSPSNKVTEKGKDVELRCDPISGHTALYWYRQSLGQGLEFLIYFQGNSAPDKSGLPSDRFSAERTGGSVSTLTIQRTQQEDSAVYLCASSTTGFGTDTQYFGPGTRLTVL.

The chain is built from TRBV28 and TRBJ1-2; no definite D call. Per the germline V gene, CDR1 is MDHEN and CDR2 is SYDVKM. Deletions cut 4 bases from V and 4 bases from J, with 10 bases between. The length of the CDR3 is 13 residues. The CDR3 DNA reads TGTGCCAGCAGTTACGGCAAGAGCTATGGCTACACCTTC. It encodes CASSYGKSYGYTF.

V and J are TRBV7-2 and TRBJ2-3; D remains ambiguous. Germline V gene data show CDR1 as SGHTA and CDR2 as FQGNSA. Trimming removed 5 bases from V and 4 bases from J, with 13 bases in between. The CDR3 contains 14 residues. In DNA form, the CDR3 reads TGTGCCAGCAGCCTCTCGGGCCTATCAGATACGCAGTATTTT. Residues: CASSLSGLSDTQYF.